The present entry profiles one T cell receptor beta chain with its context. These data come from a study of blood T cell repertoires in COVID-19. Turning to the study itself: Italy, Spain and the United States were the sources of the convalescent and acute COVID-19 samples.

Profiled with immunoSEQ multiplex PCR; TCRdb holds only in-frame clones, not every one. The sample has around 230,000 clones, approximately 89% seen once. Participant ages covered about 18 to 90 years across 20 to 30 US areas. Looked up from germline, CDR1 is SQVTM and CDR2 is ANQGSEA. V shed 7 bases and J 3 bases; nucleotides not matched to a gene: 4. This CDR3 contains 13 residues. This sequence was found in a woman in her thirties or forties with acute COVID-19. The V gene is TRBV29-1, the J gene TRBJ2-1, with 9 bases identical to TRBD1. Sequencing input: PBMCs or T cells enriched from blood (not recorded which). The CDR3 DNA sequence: TGCAGCGCCCCGGGACAGGGCTACAATGAGCAGTTCTTC. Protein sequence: CSAPGQGYNEQFF.